This is a list of T cell receptor beta chains from one sample in a study of PD-1 blockade in mismatch repair-deficient tumors. Sequencing was performed with immunoSEQ multiplex PCR; in TCRdb, only in-frame clones are kept and a portion is missing. Of 30,000 to 40,000 clones listed, 80% were seen once; the top ten hold about 3.4%. Sequenced here: PBMCs, sampled around 6 weeks after starting pembrolizumab. The source of these receptors is an adult with mismatch repair-deficient cancer. Both conserved end residues are part of each CDR3. The D gene is left open where the match is weak. Some rows have no size entry. The others give once, few or many, or a class for an expanded clone.

v_call: TRBV27
d_call: TRBD2
j_call: TRBJ2-3
clone_size: -
cdr3_aa: CASSPTALAGSTDTQYF
cdr3_nt: TGTGCCAGCAGTCCAACCGCCCTAGCGGGAAGCACAGATACGCAGTATTTT

v_call: TRBV4-1
d_call: -
j_call: TRBJ1-1
clone_size: -
cdr3_aa: CASSRNTGLNTEAFF
cdr3_nt: TGCGCCAGCTCTAGGAATACAGGGTTGAACACTGAAGCTTTCTTT

v_call: TRBV4-2
d_call: TRBD1
j_call: TRBJ2-3
clone_size: -
cdr3_aa: CASSQDRGDTQYF
cdr3_nt: TGTGCCAGCAGCCAAGACAGGGGGGATACGCAGTATTTT

v_call: TRBV30
d_call: TRBD2
j_call: TRBJ2-7
clone_size: -
cdr3_aa: CAWSVFGLAKIYEQYF
cdr3_nt: TGTGCCTGGAGTGTTTTCGGACTAGCGAAAATTTACGAGCAGTACTTC

v_call: TRBV5-4
d_call: TRBD1
j_call: TRBJ1-2
clone_size: -
cdr3_aa: CASSLALEGAGGYTF
cdr3_nt: TGTGCCAGCAGCTTGGCCCTGGAGGGGGCCGGAGGCTACACCTTC

v_call: TRBV5-8
d_call: TRBD1
j_call: TRBJ2-7
clone_size: -
cdr3_aa: CASSLPGQGHREQYF
cdr3_nt: TGTGCCAGCAGCTTGCCGGGACAGGGGCATAGGGAGCAGTACTTC

v_call: TRBV28
d_call: -
j_call: TRBJ1-5
clone_size: -
cdr3_aa: CASSTGSNQPQHF
cdr3_nt: TGTGCCAGCAGTACGGGGAGCAATCAGCCCCAGCATTTT

v_call: TRBV2
d_call: TRBD1
j_call: TRBJ2-7
clone_size: medium-sized
cdr3_aa: CASFRDRGREQYF
cdr3_nt: TGTGCCAGCTTCCGGGACAGGGGGCGCGAGCAGTACTTC

v_call: TRBV5-1
d_call: -
j_call: TRBJ2-3
clone_size: -
cdr3_aa: CASNLNGPDTQYF
cdr3_nt: TGCGCCAGCAACCTAAATGGTCCAGATACGCAGTATTTT

v_call: TRBV11-2
d_call: TRBD2
j_call: TRBJ2-1
clone_size: -
cdr3_aa: CASSRWREGYNEQFF
cdr3_nt: TGTGCCAGCAGCAGGTGGCGGGAGGGGTACAATGAGCAGTTCTTC

v_call: TRBV6-5
d_call: TRBD2
j_call: TRBJ2-4
clone_size: -
cdr3_aa: CASSYQRLAALQYF
cdr3_nt: TGTGCCAGCAGTTACCAAAGACTAGCGGCCCTGCAGTACTTC

v_call: TRBV10-2
d_call: -
j_call: TRBJ1-5
clone_size: -
cdr3_aa: CASSEVYQPQHF
cdr3_nt: TGCGCCAGCAGCGAGGTATATCAGCCCCAGCATTTT

v_call: TRBV6-4
d_call: -
j_call: TRBJ2-7
clone_size: -
cdr3_aa: CASRHRDSYEQYF
cdr3_nt: TGTGCCAGCAGACACCGGGACTCCTACGAGCAGTACTTC

v_call: TRBV18
d_call: -
j_call: TRBJ2-1
clone_size: -
cdr3_aa: CASSTQGGYNEQFF
cdr3_nt: TGTGCCAGCTCAACCCAGGGGGGCTACAATGAGCAGTTCTTC

v_call: TRBV30
d_call: -
j_call: TRBJ2-7
clone_size: -
cdr3_aa: CAWSQDFYEQYF
cdr3_nt: TGTGCCTGGAGTCAGGACTTCTACGAGCAGTACTTC

v_call: TRBV2
d_call: -
j_call: TRBJ2-1
clone_size: -
cdr3_aa: CASSPHFTGSSNEQFF
cdr3_nt: TGTGCCAGCAGCCCCCACTTTACAGGGTCCTCCAATGAGCAGTTCTTC

v_call: TRBV23-1
d_call: TRBD1
j_call: TRBJ1-2
clone_size: -
cdr3_aa: CASSPDRFFPYGYTF
cdr3_nt: TGCGCCAGCAGCCCGGACAGGTTCTTTCCTTATGGCTACACCTTC

v_call: TRBV5-1
d_call: -
j_call: TRBJ2-3
clone_size: -
cdr3_aa: CASYAGASTDTQYF
cdr3_nt: TGCGCCAGTTACGCAGGGGCGAGCACAGATACGCAGTATTTT

v_call: TRBV2
d_call: -
j_call: TRBJ2-3
clone_size: -
cdr3_aa: CASSKEGGGGTQYF
cdr3_nt: TGTGCCAGCAGTAAAGAAGGGGGGGGAGGTACGCAGTATTTT

v_call: TRBV7-9
d_call: TRBD1
j_call: TRBJ2-7
clone_size: -
cdr3_aa: CASSFGTETYEQYF
cdr3_nt: TGTGCCAGCAGCTTTGGGACAGAGACCTACGAGCAGTACTTC

v_call: TRBV1
d_call: -
j_call: TRBJ2-1
clone_size: -
cdr3_aa: CTSSQESSRAGEPYNEQFF
cdr3_nt: TGCACCAGCAGCCAAGAGTCCTCTCGAGCGGGAGAACCCTACAATGAGCAGTTCTTC

v_call: TRBV5-1
d_call: -
j_call: TRBJ1-5
clone_size: -
cdr3_aa: CASSLAGSWGQPQHF
cdr3_nt: TGCGCCAGCAGCTTGGCAGGGTCCTGGGGTCAGCCCCAGCATTTT

v_call: TRBV5-4
d_call: -
j_call: TRBJ2-7
clone_size: -
cdr3_aa: CASSLDGREREQYF
cdr3_nt: TGTGCCAGCAGCTTGGATGGCAGGGAACGGGAGCAGTACTTC

v_call: TRBV7-2
d_call: -
j_call: TRBJ2-1
clone_size: -
cdr3_aa: CASSSRGRGVVSYNEQFF
cdr3_nt: TGTGCCAGCAGCTCCCGAGGGCGCGGGGTCGTTTCCTACAATGAGCAGTTCTTC

v_call: TRBV27
d_call: TRBD1
j_call: TRBJ2-6
clone_size: once
cdr3_aa: CASSGGQLSGANVLTF
cdr3_nt: TGTGCCAGCAGTGGGGGACAGCTCTCTGGGGCCAACGTCCTGACTTTC

v_call: TRBV28
d_call: TRBD1
j_call: TRBJ2-1
clone_size: -
cdr3_aa: CASSLSPTGGASNEQFF
cdr3_nt: TGTGCCAGCAGTTTAAGTCCCACAGGGGGCGCGAGCAATGAGCAGTTCTTC

v_call: TRBV7-2
d_call: TRBD2
j_call: TRBJ2-3
clone_size: -
cdr3_aa: CASSRGLAGPFTDTQYF
cdr3_nt: TGTGCCAGCAGCCGGGGACTAGCGGGACCCTTCACAGATACGCAGTATTTT

v_call: TRBV18
d_call: TRBD1
j_call: TRBJ1-2
clone_size: -
cdr3_aa: CASSPTSRDRVGGYTF
cdr3_nt: TGTGCCAGCTCACCCACGTCCCGGGACAGGGTAGGCGGCTACACCTTC

v_call: TRBV7-2
d_call: TRBD1
j_call: TRBJ1-2
clone_size: -
cdr3_aa: CASSLAPTGGYGYTF
cdr3_nt: TGTGCCAGCAGCTTAGCTCCGACAGGGGGCTATGGCTACACCTTC

v_call: TRBV14
d_call: TRBD1
j_call: TRBJ2-1
clone_size: once
cdr3_aa: CASSQDPRPRRDRRVAYNEQFF
cdr3_nt: TGTGCCAGCAGCCAAGATCCCCGCCCGCGTCGGGACAGGAGGGTTGCCTACAATGAGCAGTTCTTC

v_call: TRBV5-1
d_call: -
j_call: TRBJ2-7
clone_size: -
cdr3_aa: CASSPDSGWSYEQYF
cdr3_nt: TGCGCCAGCAGCCCGGACAGTGGATGGTCCTACGAGCAGTACTTC

v_call: TRBV10-2
d_call: TRBD1
j_call: TRBJ2-7
clone_size: -
cdr3_aa: CASSESRDRLWEQYF
cdr3_nt: TGCGCCAGCAGTGAGTCCCGGGACAGGTTATGGGAGCAGTACTTC

v_call: TRBV18
d_call: TRBD2
j_call: TRBJ2-2
clone_size: once
cdr3_aa: CASSPSSGRAGTGELFF
cdr3_nt: TGTGCCAGCTCACCTTCCAGCGGGAGGGCCGGCACCGGGGAGCTGTTTTTT

v_call: TRBV9
d_call: TRBD2
j_call: TRBJ2-1
clone_size: once
cdr3_aa: CASGHPPGAAGGVYNEQFF
cdr3_nt: TGTGCCAGCGGTCACCCCCCGGGGGCAGCGGGAGGTGTGTACAATGAGCAGTTCTTC

v_call: TRBV30
d_call: -
j_call: TRBJ2-7
clone_size: -
cdr3_aa: CAWSELGPYEQYF
cdr3_nt: TGTGCCTGGAGTGAACTAGGGCCCTACGAGCAGTACTTC

v_call: TRBV19
d_call: TRBD1
j_call: TRBJ2-1
clone_size: -
cdr3_aa: CALLLWGGTGVRLGNEQFF
cdr3_nt: TGTGCGCTATTACTGTGGGGTGGGACAGGGGTTAGGCTTGGGAATGAGCAGTTCTTC

v_call: TRBV9
d_call: TRBD2
j_call: TRBJ2-3
clone_size: -
cdr3_aa: CASSTLAGEGTDTQYF
cdr3_nt: TGTGCCAGCAGCACTCTAGCGGGGGAGGGCACAGATACGCAGTATTTT

v_call: TRBV6-1
d_call: TRBD2
j_call: TRBJ2-1
clone_size: -
cdr3_aa: CASSEGTSGYNEQFF
cdr3_nt: TGTGCCAGCAGTGAAGGGACTAGCGGCTACAATGAGCAGTTCTTC

v_call: TRBV7-9
d_call: TRBD1
j_call: TRBJ1-1
clone_size: -
cdr3_aa: CASSRTGFNTEAFF
cdr3_nt: TGTGCCAGCAGCCGGACAGGGTTTAACACTGAAGCTTTCTTT

v_call: TRBV6-4
d_call: TRBD1
j_call: TRBJ2-2
clone_size: -
cdr3_aa: CASRRTGWAGELFF
cdr3_nt: TGTGCCAGCAGAAGGACAGGGTGGGCCGGGGAGCTGTTTTTT

v_call: TRBV5-4
d_call: -
j_call: TRBJ1-2
clone_size: -
cdr3_aa: CASSLGGARIYGYTF
cdr3_nt: TGTGCCAGCAGCTTGGGTGGGGCCAGAATATATGGCTACACCTTC

v_call: TRBV11-2
d_call: -
j_call: TRBJ1-1
clone_size: -
cdr3_aa: CASSLDRLPNTEAFF
cdr3_nt: TGTGCCAGCAGCTTAGATCGACTCCCGAACACTGAAGCTTTCTTT

v_call: TRBV6-5
d_call: TRBD1
j_call: TRBJ2-7
clone_size: -
cdr3_aa: CASSRDRGIYEQYF
cdr3_nt: TGTGCCAGCAGTAGGGACAGGGGTATCTACGAGCAGTACTTC

v_call: TRBV18
d_call: TRBD1
j_call: TRBJ1-5
clone_size: -
cdr3_aa: CASSPPGQGRDQPQHF
cdr3_nt: TGTGCCAGCTCACCACCGGGACAGGGGAGGGATCAGCCCCAGCATTTT

v_call: TRBV5-1
d_call: TRBD1
j_call: TRBJ2-7
clone_size: -
cdr3_aa: CASSLGTGAEQYF
cdr3_nt: TGCGCCAGCAGCTTGGGGACAGGGGCCGAGCAGTACTTC

v_call: TRBV12-5
d_call: TRBD1
j_call: TRBJ2-7
clone_size: -
cdr3_aa: CASGEGTVAYEQYF
cdr3_nt: TGTGCTAGTGGTGAAGGGACAGTGGCTTACGAGCAGTACTTC

v_call: TRBV30
d_call: -
j_call: TRBJ2-3
clone_size: -
cdr3_aa: CAWSVPPAVDTQYF
cdr3_nt: TGTGCCTGGAGTGTCCCCCCCGCGGTGGATACGCAGTATTTT

v_call: TRBV9
d_call: -
j_call: TRBJ2-1
clone_size: -
cdr3_aa: CASSVGLDYYNEQFF
cdr3_nt: TGTGCCAGCAGCGTAGGCCTAGATTACTACAATGAGCAGTTCTTC

v_call: TRBV18
d_call: TRBD1
j_call: TRBJ1-1
clone_size: -
cdr3_aa: CASSNRGEGTEAFF
cdr3_nt: TGTGCCAGCTCAAACAGGGGGGAAGGGACTGAAGCTTTCTTT

v_call: TRBV5-5
d_call: TRBD1
j_call: TRBJ2-1
clone_size: -
cdr3_aa: CASSSTGGVGNNEQFF
cdr3_nt: TGTGCCAGCAGCTCCACAGGGGGCGTGGGGAACAATGAGCAGTTCTTC

v_call: TRBV7-3
d_call: TRBD1
j_call: TRBJ1-6
clone_size: few
cdr3_aa: CASSLGQGATSPLHF
cdr3_nt: TGTGCCAGCAGCCTCGGACAGGGGGCTACTTCACCCCTCCACTTT

v_call: TRBV6-1
d_call: -
j_call: TRBJ1-5
clone_size: -
cdr3_aa: CASWSGGGGNQPQHF
cdr3_nt: TGTGCCAGCTGGAGTGGTGGCGGGGGGAATCAGCCCCAGCATTTT

v_call: TRBV5-1
d_call: TRBD2
j_call: TRBJ2-7
clone_size: -
cdr3_aa: CASSLASGNYEQYF
cdr3_nt: TGCGCCAGCAGCTTGGCTAGCGGGAACTACGAGCAGTACTTC

v_call: TRBV7-9
d_call: -
j_call: TRBJ2-5
clone_size: -
cdr3_aa: CASSRTASETQYF
cdr3_nt: TGTGCCAGCAGCCGGACAGCGTCTGAGACCCAGTACTTC

v_call: TRBV20-1
d_call: -
j_call: TRBJ1-4
clone_size: -
cdr3_aa: CSAGHNEKLFF
cdr3_nt: TGCAGTGCCGGTCATAATGAAAAACTGTTTTTT